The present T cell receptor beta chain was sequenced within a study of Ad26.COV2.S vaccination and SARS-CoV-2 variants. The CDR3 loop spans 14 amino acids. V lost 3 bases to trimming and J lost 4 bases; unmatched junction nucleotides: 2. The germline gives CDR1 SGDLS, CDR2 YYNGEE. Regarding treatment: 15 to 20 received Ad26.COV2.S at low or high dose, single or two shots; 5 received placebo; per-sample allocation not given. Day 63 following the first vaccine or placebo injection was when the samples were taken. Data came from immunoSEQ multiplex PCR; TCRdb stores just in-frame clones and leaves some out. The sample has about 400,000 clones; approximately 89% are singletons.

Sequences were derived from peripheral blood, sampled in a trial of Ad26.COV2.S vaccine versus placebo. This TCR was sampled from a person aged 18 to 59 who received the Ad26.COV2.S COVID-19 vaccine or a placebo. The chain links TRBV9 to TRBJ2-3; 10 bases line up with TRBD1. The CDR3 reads CASSAGQGADTQYF. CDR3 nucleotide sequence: TGTGCCAGCAGCGCCGGACAGGGGGCAGATACGCAGTATTTT. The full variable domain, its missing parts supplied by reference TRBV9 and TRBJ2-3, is DSGVTQTPKHLITATGQRVTLRCSPRSGDLSVYWYQQSLDQGLQFLIQYYNGEERAKGNILERFSAQQFPDLHSELNLSSLELGDSALYFCASSAGQGADTQYFGPGTRLTVL.